One and the same sample provided the 8 T cell receptor beta chains below, sequenced in a study of T cell changes during pregnancy in multiple sclerosis. Sequenced by immunoSEQ multiplex PCR; TCRdb stores in-frame clones only, minus some. The sample carries more than 45,000 clones, just over 90% recorded once. Sequencing was performed on CD8+ T cells from peripheral blood mononuclear cells, taken in the second trimester of pregnancy. Receptors originate from a female donor with multiple sclerosis, enrolled in a pregnancy study.

This chain joins TRBV15 and TRBJ2-3, with D possibly being TRBD2 (7 bases). Trimming left V 5 bases short and J 7 bases short, with 16 bases between. The CDR3 runs 14 residues. CDR1 is LNHNV, CDR2 YYDKDF, per germline (reference sequence). CDR3 loop: CATSLYRGANTQYF. The CDR3 DNA reads TGTGCCACCAGCCTCTACCGGGGGGCCAATACGCAGTATTTT.

This chain uses TRBV28 with TRBJ2-7; 9 nucleotides agree with TRBD1. CDR1 MDHEN and CDR2 SYDVKM come from the germline V gene. CDR3 length: 14 amino acids. Losses at the gene ends were 4 bases for V and 2 bases for J; bases not matched to a gene: 3. The CDR3: CASSSGTGPYEQYF. Here the CDR3 DNA reads TGTGCCAGCAGTTCCGGGACAGGGCCCTACGAGCAGTACTTC.

V gene TRBV27 combines with J gene TRBJ2-7; the match to TRBD1 covers 9 bases. This CDR3 is built from 15 residues. Trimming removed 2 bases from V and 7 bases from J; junction bases left unmatched: 9. Germline V gene sequence: CDR1 MNHEY, CDR2 SMNVEV (reference sequence). DNA of the CDR3: TGTGCCAGCAGTTTACGGACAGGGGCTACACGAGAGCAGTACTTC. Translated, it gives CASSLRTGATREQYF.

This chain links TRBV11-2 with TRBJ2-7, with 7 positions matching TRBD1. This CDR3 contains 14 residues. J lost 0 bases, V lost 4 bases, and 3 bases had no gene match. Germline V gives CDR1 SGHAT, CDR2 FQNNGV. The CDR3: CASSSTGVSYEQYF. For the CDR3, the DNA is TGTGCCAGCAGCTCAACAGGGGTCTCCTACGAGCAGTACTTC.

The gene calls are TRBV5-1 and TRBJ2-4; D might be TRBD2 (5 bases). Germline V gives CDR1 SGHRS, CDR2 YFSETQ. The V and J ends lost 1 base and 5 bases respectively, with 10 bases between them. There are 14 residues in the CDR3. For the CDR3, the DNA is TGCGCCAGCAGCTTGTTCATGCGGGAAAACATTCAGTACTTC. It specifies CASSLFMRENIQYF.

The CDR3 region is CASSFQGTDTQYF. The CDR3 coding sequence is TGTGCCAGCAGTTTTCAGGGGACAGATACGCAGTATTTT. This chain connects TRBV6-5 to TRBJ2-3; tentative D call: TRBD1 (6 bases). Trimming pared 4 bases from V and 3 bases from J, leaving 8 bases between. CDR1 is MNHEY, CDR2 SVGAGI, per germline. The CDR3 has 13 amino acids.

The chain uses TRBV27 and TRBJ1-2; D might be TRBD1 (5 bases). The CDR3 consists of 16 residues. Germline V gene data show CDR1 as MNHEY and CDR2 as SMNVEV (reference sequence). V shed 6 bases and J shed 4 bases, with 21 bases lying between them. CDR3: CASSLGGGLDSYGYTF. In nucleotides, the CDR3 is TGTGCCAGCAGCCTGGGGGGGGGTCTGGACTCCTATGGCTACACCTTC.

The CDR3 DNA is TGTGCCAGCACCCCGGGGACTAGCGGGGAAGAGACCCAGTACTTC. As protein: CASTPGTSGEETQYF. The chain couples TRBV9 to TRBJ2-5, with 13 bases that match TRBD2. Germline V gives CDR1 SGDLS, CDR2 YYNGEE. The CDR3 spans 15 residues. Trimming cost V 6 bases and J 3 bases; bases outside gene matches: 5. Using reference TRBV9 and TRBJ2-5 for the parts outside the CDR3, the full variable domain is DSGVTQTPKHLITATGQRVTLRCSPRSGDLSVYWYQQSLDQGLQFLIQYYNGEERAKGNILERFSAQQFPDLHSELNLSSLELGDSALYFCASTPGTSGEETQYFGPGTRLLVL.